This T cell receptor (beta chain) is drawn from a study of CD8 T cells in Susac syndrome. Regarding the study as a whole: Only a relatively small number of individuals were included in the TCR sequencing and HLA analysis.

The RNA, roughly 0.45 to 1 ug, was put through reverse transcription using random hexamers. TCRdb itself ran the immunoSEQ multiplex PCR reads through MiXCR, one entry per CDR3 protein. In the table there are some 110,000 distinct CDR3 sequences, approximately 93% of which are singletons. The ends lost 6 bases at V and 2 bases at J; junction bases unmatched: 10. The CDR3 spans 17 residues. With regard to this clonotype: Its antigen is unknown.

The receptor was derived from a human donor with multiple sclerosis. Sequencing was done on a sample of CD4+ T cells from PBMCs. The chain recombines TRBV12-3 or TRBV12-4 with TRBJ2-7, with 13 bases that match TRBD2. The CDR3 spells CASSRTGLAGAAYEQYF. The CDR3 DNA is TGTGCCAGCAGCCGTACCGGACTAGCGGGGGCCGCCTACGAGCAGTACTTC.